This T cell receptor (beta chain) was sequenced for a study of T cell repertoires in cytomegalovirus infection. In the study overall: Both a matching HLA type and CMV infection were indicated by public TCR beta signatures. Overall study results and limits: HLA-C-restricted CMV-specific TCR beta clonotypes prevailed in the ex vivo response. Identification of carriers of CMV plus the relevant HLA was achieved through cumulative public TCR beta family frequency.

This clonotype was seen a handful of times. The antigen remains unidentified. The V gene lost 4 bases and the J gene lost 9 bases, with 21 bases spanning the gap. Germline V CDR1 and CDR2: KGHDR, SFDVKD. This CDR3 has 16 amino acids. TCRdb re-called the reads with MiXCR, one entry per CDR3 protein. The data show about 360,000 distinct CDR3 sequences, around 18% seen once. The chain is built from TRBV24-1 and TRBJ2-1, with a weak D call TRBD1 (5 bases). This sequence originates from a human donor in good health (CMV status not recorded). Some clones in this sample may be carry-over from other donors' samples. Material for sequencing was PBMCs. In DNA form, the CDR3 reads TGTGCCACCAGTGACCCTACAGGTGGTGGGTCGGGTGAGCAGTTCTTC. Translation gives CATSDPTGGGSGEQFF.